The rows below give T cell receptor beta chains drawn from one sample of a study of T cell responses to AZD1222 COVID-19 vaccine. The repertoire was sequenced with immunoSEQ multiplex PCR; TCRdb's copy has only in-frame clones and lacks some. The table includes over 90,000 clones, 86% detected once. The sequenced sample was peripheral blood, obtained on day 0 of AZD1222 vaccination. All receptors derive from an adult in good health. Both conserved end residues are part of each CDR3. The D gene is left open where the match is weak. Where a row states a size, it is once, few, many or the class of an expanded clone; other rows omit it.

clone_size j_call v_call d_call cdr3_aa cdr3_nt
- TRBJ2-5 TRBV10-3 TRBD2 CAITQGLAQETQYF TGTGCCATCACCCAAGGACTAGCCCAAGAGACCCAGTACTTC
- TRBJ2-1 TRBV11-2 TRBD2 CASSLHARGTSRSYNEQFF TGTGCCAGCAGCTTACATGCGCGGGGGACCTCCCGCTCCTACAATGAGCAGTTCTTC
- TRBJ2-7 TRBV28 - CASSLWGAYEQYF TGTGCCAGCAGTTTATGGGGGGCCTACGAGCAGTACTTC
- TRBJ1-5 TRBV6-2/TRBV6-3 TRBD1 CASSSQGAQPQHF TGTGCCAGCAGTTCACAGGGGGCCCAGCCCCAGCATTTT
- TRBJ2-3 TRBV29-1 TRBD1 CSVQGERYTDTQYF TGCAGCGTGCAGGGGGAACGATACACAGATACGCAGTATTTT
once TRBJ2-1 TRBV28 TRBD2 CASRLTSGAYNEQFF TGTGCCAGCAGGCTAACTAGCGGGGCCTACAATGAGCAGTTCTTC
- TRBJ1-2 TRBV5-1 - CASSLVLGYGYTF TGCGCCAGCAGCTTGGTCCTGGGCTATGGCTACACCTTC
- TRBJ2-3 TRBV5-4 TRBD2 CASSFSGGAPDTQYF TGTGCCAGCAGCTTTAGCGGGGGGGCCCCAGATACGCAGTATTTT
- TRBJ2-2 TRBV6-2/TRBV6-3 - CASSYSIGELFF TGTGCCAGCAGTTACTCGATCGGGGAGCTGTTTTTT
- TRBJ1-5 TRBV3-1/TRBV3-2 TRBD1 CASSQQGANQPQHF TGTGCCAGCAGCCAACAGGGGGCCAATCAGCCCCAGCATTTT
once TRBJ1-2 TRBV30 - CAWLAGGYTF TGTGCCTGGCTGGCAGGGGGCTACACCTTC
- TRBJ1-5 TRBV7-2 - CASSVQNQPQHF TGTGCCAGCAGCGTCCAAAATCAGCCCCAGCATTTT
- TRBJ1-5 TRBV19 - CASRSYSGGNQPQHF TGTGCCAGTAGAAGCTATTCCGGGGGCAATCAGCCCCAGCATTTT
- TRBJ2-7 TRBV19 - CASSLTGDHLPYEQYF TGTGCCAGTAGCTTGACAGGAGACCACCTACCGTACGAGCAGTACTTC
- TRBJ1-6 TRBV14 - CASRPGPNSPLHF TGTGCCAGCAGGCCAGGGCCTAATTCACCCCTCCACTTT
- TRBJ1-2 TRBV6-5 - CASSYSNRGTADGYTF TGTGCCAGCAGTTACTCGAATCGCGGGACCGCCGATGGCTACACCTTC
- TRBJ1-6 TRBV10-1 - CASIPGRLGNMDSPLHF TGCGCCAGCATCCCGGGACGACTGGGGAATATGGATTCACCCCTCCACTTT
once TRBJ2-7 TRBV5-1 TRBD1 CASSNRQGVFEQYF TGCGCCAGCAGCAATCGACAGGGTGTGTTCGAGCAGTACTTC
few TRBJ1-6 TRBV6-2/TRBV6-3 - CASSYGRYNSPLHF TGTGCCAGCAGTTACGGGCGGTATAATTCACCCCTCCACTTT
once TRBJ2-3 TRBV9 - CASSTSGQHTQYF TGTGCCAGCAGCACGTCAGGACAGCATACGCAGTATTTT
- TRBJ1-6 TRBV10-3 TRBD1 CAISGQDQGGSPLHF TGTGCCATCAGCGGACAGGACCAAGGGGGATCACCCCTCCACTTT
- TRBJ2-1 TRBV3-1/TRBV3-2 - CASSLLGMAYNEQFF TGTGCCAGCAGCCTTCTAGGGATGGCCTACAATGAGCAGTTCTTC
- TRBJ1-6 TRBV28 - CASSAPGNSPLHF TGTGCCAGCAGTGCCCCCGGGAATTCACCCCTCCACTTT
- TRBJ2-7 TRBV28 - CASSSPYEQYF TGTGCCAGCAGTTCCCCCTACGAGCAGTACTTC
once TRBJ1-3 TRBV6-6 - CASSAVQGGNTIYF TGTGCCAGCAGCGCGGTTCAGGGAGGAAACACCATATATTTT
- TRBJ2-7 TRBV7-2 TRBD2 CASSTASGAYEQYF TGTGCCAGCAGCACGGCTAGCGGAGCCTACGAGCAGTACTTC
- TRBJ1-6 TRBV28 TRBD1 CASSLAGGRFISLHF TGTGCCAGCAGTTTAGCAGGGGGCCGGTTTATATCCCTCCACTTT
- TRBJ2-3 TRBV5-1 TRBD2 CASSPGTSGSGADTQYF TGCGCCAGCAGCCCCGGGACTAGCGGGAGTGGGGCAGATACGCAGTATTTT